The 23 T cell receptor beta chains below were found in one sample sequenced in a study of post-analysis software for immune sequencing data. What these receptors recognize is not known. Prepared TCR beta cDNA libraries contained unique molecular identifiers. From the PCR reads, TCRdb called clonotypes with MiXCR, one entry per CDR3 protein. This sample has about 760,000 distinct CDR3 sequences, with around 27% found just once. The study, taken as a whole, reports: The five TRBV segments detected at higher frequency in patients than in controls included TRBV5-6, TRBV5-1 and TRBV20-1.

The sequenced sample consisted of blood. All receptors come from a girl aged 5 to 17 with multiple sclerosis.

The gene calls are TRBV5-1 and TRBJ1-1; TRBD1 aligns across 7 bases. CDR3 length equals 16 residues. V was pared by 4 bases and J by 4 bases, with 13 bases of the junction left unmatched. The V gene's germline CDR1 is SGHRS and CDR2 YFSETQ. The CDR3 protein is CASSPRQGGVTTEAFF. The CDR3 bases are TGCGCCAGCAGCCCCAGACAGGGAGGAGTGACCACTGAAGCTTTCTTT. The variable domain in full, with the rest retrieved from reference TRBV5-1 and TRBJ1-1, is KAGVTQTPRYLIKTRGQQVTLSCSPISGHRSVSWYQQTPGQGLQFLFEYFSETQRNKGNFPGRFSGRQFSNSRSEMNVSTLELGDSALYLCASSPRQGGVTTEAFFGQGTRLTVV.

The chain has TRBV5-1 and TRBJ2-1, with D hard to call. Trimming pared 0 bases from V and 7 bases from J, leaving 11 bases between. The CDR3 sequence is 14 residues long. Germline CDR1 reads SGHRS; CDR2 reads YFSETQ. In DNA, the CDR3 is TGCGCCAGCAGCTTGGCCGGAGCTACAAATGAGCAGTTCTTC. This translates into CASSLAGATNEQFF.

In its sample, this clonotype was seen many times. The rearrangement uses TRBV20-1 and TRBJ2-7; the match to TRBD1 covers 7 bases. Trimming took 1 base from V and 6 from J; bases not matched to a gene: 9. Germline CDR1 is DFQATT and CDR2 is SNEGSKA (reference sequence). This CDR3 spans 14 amino acids. This chain's CDR3 is CSARGRGSLGEQYF. CDR3 bases: TGCAGTGCTAGAGGCAGGGGGTCGTTGGGCGAGCAGTACTTC.

This sequence joins TRBV20-1 and TRBJ2-4; no clear D gene. V lost 3 bases to trimming and J lost 0 bases, with 9 bases between them. Germline CDR1 DFQATT, CDR2 SNEGSKA (reference sequence). This CDR3 region has 14 residues. The CDR3 reads CSASSNLAKNIQYF. The CDR3 DNA sequence: TGCAGTGCTAGCTCAAACCTAGCCAAAAACATTCAGTACTTC.

The chain is built from TRBV6-4 and TRBJ2-2, with D unclear. V lost 7 bases, J lost 0 bases, and 3 bases lay in between. CDR1 is MRHNA, CDR2 SNTAGT, per germline. The CDR3 has 12 amino acids. In DNA, the CDR3 is TGTGCCAGCAAGGCGAACACCGGGGAGCTGTTTTTT. This translates into CASKANTGELFF.

The genes are TRBV6-2 or TRBV6-3 and TRBJ2-7, with D tentatively TRBD1 or TRBD2 (5 bases each). Germline lookup yields CDR1 MNHEY and CDR2 SVGEGT. Trimming left V 8 bases short and J 6 bases short, with 26 bases between. The CDR3 is 16 amino acids. The CDR3 DNA sequence: TGTGCCAGCGTATCGATAATTGGGGGAGAGCGACCCGAGCAGTACTTC. Translated: CASVSIIGGERPEQYF.

The chain employs TRBV12-3 or TRBV12-4 and TRBJ2-1, with a weak D call TRBD1 (6 bases). The J call may be mistaken, given a closer DNA end match to TRBJ2-7. The CDR3 loop spans 14 amino acids. The CDR3 here is CASSPPGTISEQYF. The CDR3 region has the DNA TGTGCCAGCAGTCCACCCGGGACAATCAGTGAGCAGTACTTC.

The V gene is TRBV12-3 or TRBV12-4, the J gene TRBJ1-5; D gene ambiguous. Trimming pared 3 bases from V and 3 bases from J, leaving 9 bases between. The CDR3 is made up of 14 amino acids. This CDR3 is CASSFQALNQPQHF. CDR3 nucleotides: TGTGCCAGCAGTTTTCAGGCCCTCAATCAGCCCCAGCATTTT.

The CDR3 sequence is CASSGDRVRGTRYF. The CDR3 nucleotides are TGCGCCAGCAGCGGGGACAGGGTAAGAGGGACCCGGTACTTC. The chain couples TRBV4-3 to TRBJ2-7; TRBD1 matches 9 bases. Trimming cost V 5 bases and J 12 bases; bases outside gene matches: 14. The CDR3 is 14 residues long. Germline loops: CDR1 LGHNA, CDR2 YSLEER.

There are a few counts of this clonotype. The chain employs TRBV10-3 and TRBJ2-3, with D uncertain. Germline CDR1 ENHRY, CDR2 SYGVKD. The V gene lost 4 bases and the J gene lost 1 base, with 12 bases spanning the gap. This CDR3 is built from 15 residues. CDR3 in amino acids: CAISAGQMGTDTQYF. CDR3 nucleotides: TGTGCCATCAGTGCCGGCCAAATGGGCACAGATACGCAGTATTTT.

This clonotype was observed a handful of times. V usage is TRBV28 and J usage is TRBJ2-1; no clear D. CDR1 and CDR2 (germline): MDHEN, SYDVKM. The V end was cut by 6 bases, the J end by 9 bases, with 15 bases between. This CDR3 region has 13 residues. The CDR3 DNA reads TGTGCCAGCAGCGCTAGTACCACAACTGAGCAGTTCTTC. This translates into CASSASTTTEQFF.

Only a few counts were recorded for this clonotype. This chain links TRBV4-1 with TRBJ1-2; D is unclear. Germline V gene sequence: CDR1 MGHRA, CDR2 YSYEKL. Trimming removed 3 bases at V and 4 bases at J, with 3 bases between. The CDR3 loop spans 11 amino acids. The CDR3: CASSQVYGYTF. CDR3 bases: TGCGCCAGCAGCCAGGTCTATGGCTACACCTTC.

This clonotype was observed at least ten times. The chain employs TRBV12-3 or TRBV12-4 and TRBJ2-7; 10 bases agree with TRBD2. After removal of 5 bases from V and 6 bases from J, the junction contained 7 bases not matched to a gene. This CDR3 region has 14 residues. In DNA, the CDR3 is TGTGCCAGCAGTCTTACTAGCGGGAAGGTCGAGCAGTACTTC. It translates to CASSLTSGKVEQYF.

This clonotype was detected only a few times. The CDR3 reads CASSLAPSSEQYF. In DNA form, the CDR3 reads TGTGCCAGCAGCTTAGCCCCCTCGTCCGAGCAGTACTTC. V usage is TRBV7-8 and J usage is TRBJ2-7; D gene ambiguous. Germline V lookup: CDR1 SGHVS, CDR2 FQNEAQ. CDR3 size: 13 residues. The V end was cut by 0 bases, the J end by 6 bases, with 9 bases between.

The chain combines TRBV5-1 with TRBJ1-6; tentative D call: TRBD1 (5 bases). Germline V gene sequence: CDR1 SGHRS, CDR2 YFSETQ. CDR3 size: 19 residues. Deletions cut 0 bases from V and 5 bases from J, with 21 bases between. The CDR3 loop is CASSLAMSRGARNNSPLHF. CDR3 bases: TGCGCCAGCAGCTTGGCCATGAGTCGCGGGGCCAGAAATAATTCACCCCTCCACTTT.

There are a few counts of this clonotype. V gene TRBV7-9 combines with J gene TRBJ1-2; D is unclear. V lost 7 bases to trimming and J lost 4 bases, with 16 bases between them. The CDR3 is made up of 14 amino acids. The germline gives CDR1 SEHNR, CDR2 FQNEAQ (reference sequence). CDR3 sequence reads: CASTAPGGSYGYTF. DNA of the CDR3: TGTGCCAGCACCGCGCCGGGCGGCAGCTATGGCTACACCTTC.

The chain links TRBV20-1 to TRBJ2-7; D remains ambiguous. There are 13 residues in the CDR3. V gave up 5 bases and J gave up 5 bases, with 16 bases separating them. Germline V gives CDR1 DFQATT, CDR2 SNEGSKA (reference sequence). The CDR3 loop reads CSAEDGPSDEQYF. In DNA form, the CDR3 reads TGCAGTGCTGAGGACGGACCTAGTGACGAGCAGTACTTC.

This clonotype was seen a handful of times. The chain joins TRBV9 to TRBJ1-1; D uncertain. V shed 0 bases and J shed 4 bases, with 7 bases lying between them. CDR3 size: 13 residues. Germline V gene lookup returns CDR1 SGDLS and CDR2 YYNGEE. The CDR3 region is CASSVGVGTEAFF. Here the CDR3 DNA reads TGTGCCAGCAGCGTAGGGGTGGGCACTGAAGCTTTCTTT.

The V and J genes are TRBV29-1 and TRBJ2-5; tentatively, D is TRBD2 (5 bases). Between the trimmed V and J ends, which lost 7 bases and 3 bases, there was a span of 12 bases. The V gene's germline CDR1 is SQVTM and CDR2 ANQGSEA. This CDR3 contains 12 residues. In nucleotides, the CDR3 is TGCAGCGCTGGAGGCAGCAAAGAGACCCAGTACTTC. Translated, it gives CSAGGSKETQYF.

Only a few counts were recorded for this clonotype. The chain joins TRBV20-1 to TRBJ2-7; the D gene could be TRBD1 or TRBD2 (5 bases each). Germline V gene lookup returns CDR1 DFQATT and CDR2 SNEGSKA (reference sequence). The CDR3 loop spans 15 amino acids. V was clipped by 6 bases and J by 3 bases, with 21 bases between them. This chain's CDR3 is CSATVGVMPFYEQYF. CDR3 in DNA: TGCAGTGCGACAGTGGGGGTAATGCCTTTCTACGAGCAGTACTTC.

V is TRBV7-2 and J is TRBJ1-1; 7 nucleotides match TRBD1. The CDR3 extends over 14 amino acids. Germline values: CDR1 SGHTA, CDR2 FQGNSA. V lost 5 bases and J lost 4; bases outside the gene matches: 7. The CDR3 nucleotides are TGTGCCAGCAGCCCCATTGGACAGGCCACTGAAGCTTTCTTT. This sequence encodes CASSPIGQATEAFF.

This sequence joins TRBV9 and TRBJ2-1; D is unclear. Trimming shortened V by 3 bases and J by 8 bases, and 12 bases separated the two germline ends. Germline lookup yields CDR1 SGDLS and CDR2 YYNGEE. This CDR3 comprises 13 residues. For the CDR3, the DNA is TGTGCCAGCAGCGAGCAACCGGTCGATGAGCAGTTCTTC. It yields the protein CASSEQPVDEQFF.

The V and J genes are TRBV7-8 and TRBJ2-7, with a possible D match to TRBD1 (6 bases). The J call could be wrong; TRBJ2-5 is a better fit for the DNA end. The CDR3 extends over 14 amino acids. Germline CDR1 and CDR2: SGHVS and FQNEAQ. The CDR3 spells CASSPDRMRETQYF. The CDR3 DNA is TGTGCCAGCAGCCCAGACAGGATGCGGGAGACCCAGTACTTC.